This TCR beta chain was recorded in a study of T-cell reconstitution after alpha-beta-depleted transplantation in children. This clonotype came up a few times. Library preparation (for TCRbeta) was performed with unique molecular identifiers. TCRdb analysed the PCR reads with MiXCR anew, one entry per CDR3 protein. The data hold 500,000 to 600,000 distinct CDR3 sequences, with roughly 18% observed a single time. Germline loops: CDR1 LNHNV, CDR2 YYDKDF (reference sequence). The CDR3 contains 15 residues. J gave up 2 bases and V 5 bases, and 1 base lay outside the gene matches. The TCR originated in a human donor who donated a stem cell graft to a child with acute lymphoblastic leukemia. The sequencing used PBMCs from the stem cell graft donor, collected from the stem cell graft. This chain connects TRBV15 to TRBJ2-6; 9 bases are a match to TRBD1. The CDR3 loop is CATSGTGTGANVLTF. The DNA of the CDR3 is TGTGCCACCAGCGGGACAGGGACTGGGGCCAACGTCCTGACTTTC.